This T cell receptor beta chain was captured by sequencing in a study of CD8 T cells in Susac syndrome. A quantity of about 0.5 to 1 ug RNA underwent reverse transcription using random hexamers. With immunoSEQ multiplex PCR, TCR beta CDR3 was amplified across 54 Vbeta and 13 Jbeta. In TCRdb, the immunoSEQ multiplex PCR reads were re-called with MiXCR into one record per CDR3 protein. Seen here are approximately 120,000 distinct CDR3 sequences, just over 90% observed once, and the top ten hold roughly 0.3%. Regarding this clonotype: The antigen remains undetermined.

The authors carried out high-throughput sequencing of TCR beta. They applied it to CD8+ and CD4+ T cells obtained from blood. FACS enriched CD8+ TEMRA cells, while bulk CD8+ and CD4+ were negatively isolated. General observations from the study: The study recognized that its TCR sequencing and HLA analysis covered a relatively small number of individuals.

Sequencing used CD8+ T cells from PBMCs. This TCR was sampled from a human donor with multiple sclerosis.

The CDR3 region has the DNA TGCGCCAGCAGCTTGTATGCGTCGTCAGGTCACAATCAGCCCCAGCATTTT. Translated: CASSLYASSGHNQPQHF. The chain is built from TRBV5-1 and TRBJ1-5; no firm D call. Trimming cost V 1 base and J 3 bases, with 17 bases left between them. This CDR3 is built from 17 residues. Per the germline V gene, CDR1 is SGHRS and CDR2 is YFSETQ.